Listed here are 9 T cell receptor beta chains from one sample, sequenced in a study of OX40 agonist ivuxolimab in advanced cancers. Measured with immunoSEQ multiplex PCR; TCRdb has only the in-frame clones, and not every one. The table includes under 25,000 clones, less than 90% detected once. This specimen was CD4+ or CD8+ T cells sorted from blood, taken in a trial of the OX40 agonist ivuxolimab. These TCRs come from an adult with an advanced solid tumor such as melanoma, head and neck, liver or kidney cancer.

The chain recombines TRBV19 with TRBJ2-7; D possibly corresponds to TRBD2 (5 bases). V was clipped by 3 bases and J by 3 bases, with 9 bases between them. This CDR3 contains 13 residues. Looked up from germline, CDR1 is LNHDA and CDR2 is SQIVND (reference sequence). In DNA, the CDR3 is TGTGCCAGTAGTATGACTAACTACTACGAGCAGTACTTC. This gives the protein CASSMTNYYEQYF.

The genes are TRBV5-6 and TRBJ2-7, with D hard to call. Germline V lookup: CDR1 SGHDT, CDR2 YYEEEE. The germline V and J ends were trimmed by 3 bases and 2 bases, with 12 bases remaining between them. This CDR3 has 14 residues. Here the CDR3 reads CASSYAQTTYEQYF. CDR3 in DNA: TGTGCCAGCAGCTACGCCCAGACAACCTACGAGCAGTACTTC.

Written as DNA, the CDR3 is TGTGCCAGCAGTTTAGGTGGACAGGGACTTGGCAATCAGCCCCAGCATTTT. It yields the protein CASSLGGQGLGNQPQHF. The chain employs TRBV28 and TRBJ1-5, with 8 bases fitting TRBD1. CDR1 and CDR2 (germline): MDHEN, SYDVKM. V lost 2 bases to trimming and J lost 2 bases; unmatched junction nucleotides: 8. The CDR3 has 17 amino acids.

V gene TRBV6-6 combines with J gene TRBJ1-5; 8 bases match TRBD1. The trim removed 6 bases at V and 4 bases at J, leaving 8 bases unmatched. Germline CDR1 and CDR2: MNHNY and SVGAGI (reference sequence). The CDR3 sequence is 15 residues long. The CDR3 reads CASSPDRGRNQPQHF. The CDR3 nucleotides read TGTGCCAGCAGCCCTGACAGGGGACGGAATCAGCCCCAGCATTTT.

The chain is built from TRBV27 and TRBJ2-7, with 9 bases that match TRBD2. The CDR3 totals 16 residues. Germline V gene sequence: CDR1 MNHEY, CDR2 SMNVEV (reference sequence). J was trimmed by 2 bases and V by 3 bases; bases with no gene match: 8. The CDR3 sequence is CASSLLAGRMPYEQYF. The CDR3 nucleotides read TGTGCCAGCAGTTTGCTAGCGGGACGAATGCCCTACGAGCAGTACTTC.

The rearrangement joins TRBV29-1 to TRBJ2-3; 7 bases are shared with TRBD2. CDR3 size: 13 residues. After removal of 5 bases from V and 5 bases from J, the junction contained 7 bases not matched to a gene. Germline CDR1 SQVTM, CDR2 ANQGSEA. CDR3 sequence (DNA): TGCAGCGTTTCCGGACTAGAGCAAGATACGCAGTATTTT. Translated, it gives CSVSGLEQDTQYF.

As concerns this clone: Other DNA sequences in this specimen translate into the identical CDR3. V is TRBV7-9 and J is TRBJ2-7, with D possibly being TRBD1 (6 bases). This CDR3 is 11 amino acids long. Trimming took 5 bases from V and 6 from J, leaving 8 bases between them. Germline V gene data show CDR1 as SEHNR and CDR2 as FQNEAQ (reference sequence). This CDR3 reads CASSLQGEQYF. The CDR3 coding sequence is TGTGCCAGCAGCCTACAGGGCGAGCAGTACTTC.

The genes are TRBV7-9 and TRBJ2-1; 9 bases map to TRBD1. Per the germline V gene, CDR1 is SEHNR and CDR2 is FQNEAQ (reference sequence). The CDR3 is 17 residues long. Trimming took 5 bases from V and 2 from J; bases not matched to a gene: 10. CDR3 loop: CASSQDTGTGPYNEQFF. The CDR3 nucleotides are TGTGCCAGCAGCCAAGACACCGGGACAGGGCCCTACAATGAGCAGTTCTTC. Full variable domain (remainder filled in from reference TRBV7-9 and TRBJ2-1): DTGVSQNPRHKITKRGQNVTFRCDPISEHNRLYWYRQTLGQGPEFLTYFQNEAQLEKSRLLSDRFSAERPKGSFSTLEIQRTEQGDSAMYLCASSQDTGTGPYNEQFFGPGTRLTVL.

CDR3: CASSSGSDVQETQYF. The CDR3 DNA sequence: TGCGCCAGCAGCTCGGGCTCGGACGTCCAAGAGACCCAGTACTTC. The V and J genes are TRBV5-1 and TRBJ2-5, with D hard to call. This CDR3 contains 15 residues. The germline V gene encodes CDR1 SGHRS and CDR2 YFSETQ. V was clipped by 3 bases and J by 1 base, with 13 bases between them.